This paragraph reports one T cell receptor beta chain. What it recognizes is unknown. A multiplex PCR was run with 60 Vbeta primers and 13 Jbeta primers. Here immunoSEQ multiplex PCR was the method, and the copy in TCRdb shows in-frame clones only, minus some. The repertoire holds 150,000 to 200,000 clones, 84% seen once, with around 0.93% in the top ten. The data are from a study of cytomegalovirus exposure and HLA in healthy donors. General study results and limits: Altogether, about 160 TCR beta chains were recorded as cytomegalovirus-associated. Trimming of TCR beta V- and J-genes showed a link, identified in a later analysis, to a missense DCLRE1C variant.

The receptor was isolated from a man aged 30 to 45 in good health and CMV-seronegative. The sequencing sample was made of PBMCs.

The DNA of the CDR3 is TGCGCCAGCAGTGAGTCAGGGGTTGCTACGCAGTATTTT. It encodes CASSESGVATQYF. The V gene is TRBV10-1, the J gene TRBJ2-3; D might be TRBD1 (5 bases). The V and J ends lost 0 bases and 8 bases respectively, with 9 bases between them. The CDR3 runs to 13 residues. Germline CDR1 reads WNHNN; CDR2 reads SYGVQD (reference sequence).